In its sample, the clone carrying this TCR beta chain was seen a few times. Its antigen is as yet unknown. Trimming took 5 bases from V and 4 from J, leaving 6 bases between them. This CDR3 has 12 amino acids. PBMCs numbering at least 7 million were isolated per sample. This entry comes from a study of blood T cells in healthy people across ages. General study findings and limits: Diversity of TCR beta correlated strongly with naive T cell percentage.

A second PCR of roughly 7 to 11 cycles used a sample-barcoded 5' primer and a J-beta primer mix. TCRdb used MiXCR to reprocess the 5' RACE reads, holding one entry per CDR3 protein. The data show some 1.4 million distinct CDR3 sequences, with around two fifths seen just once and roughly 7.9% held by the top ten. This TCR came from a woman between 18 and 29 years old in good health. The chain has TRBV12-3 or TRBV12-4 and TRBJ1-5; D uncertain. Sequencing was done on a sample of blood. The CDR3 region is CASSPTNQPQHF. The CDR3 DNA sequence: TGTGCCAGCAGTCCAACAAATCAGCCCCAGCATTTT.